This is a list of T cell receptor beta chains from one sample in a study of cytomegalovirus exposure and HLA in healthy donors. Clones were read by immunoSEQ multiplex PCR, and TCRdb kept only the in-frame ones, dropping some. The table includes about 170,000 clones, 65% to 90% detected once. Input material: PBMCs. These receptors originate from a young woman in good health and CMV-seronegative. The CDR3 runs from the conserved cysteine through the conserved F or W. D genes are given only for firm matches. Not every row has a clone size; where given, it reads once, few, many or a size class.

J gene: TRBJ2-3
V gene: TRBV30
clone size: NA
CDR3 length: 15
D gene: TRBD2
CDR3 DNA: TGTGCCTGGAGCCGAGCGGGGTTCCGAGCAGATACGCAGTATTTT
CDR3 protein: CAWSRAGFRADTQYF

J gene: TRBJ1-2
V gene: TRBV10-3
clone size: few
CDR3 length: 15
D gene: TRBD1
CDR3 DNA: TGTGCCATCAGTGGGCGGCTAACAGGGGGTGATGGCTACACCTTC
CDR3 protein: CAISGRLTGGDGYTF

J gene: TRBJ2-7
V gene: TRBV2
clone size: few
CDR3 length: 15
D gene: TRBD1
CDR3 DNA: TGTGCCAGCAGGGGACAGGGCTGGGCTTCCTACGAGCAGTACTTC
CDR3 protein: CASRGQGWASYEQYF

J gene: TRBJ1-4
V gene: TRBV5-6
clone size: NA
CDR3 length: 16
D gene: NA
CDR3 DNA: TGTGCCAGCAGCTTGGGCGCCCACCCAACTAATGAAAAACTGTTTTTT
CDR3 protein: CASSLGAHPTNEKLFF

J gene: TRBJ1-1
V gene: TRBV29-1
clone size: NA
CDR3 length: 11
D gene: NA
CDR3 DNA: TGCAGCGTTGCGGCTGGGCCTGAAGCTTTCTTT
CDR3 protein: CSVAAGPEAFF

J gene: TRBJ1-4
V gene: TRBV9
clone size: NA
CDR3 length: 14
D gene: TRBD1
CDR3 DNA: TGTGCCAGCAGCCCCCAGACAGGGAATGAAAAACTGTTTTTT
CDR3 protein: CASSPQTGNEKLFF

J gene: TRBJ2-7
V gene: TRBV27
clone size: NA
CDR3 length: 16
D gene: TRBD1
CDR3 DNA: TGTGCCAGCAGTCCAGGGCGCGGGACAGGCCCCTACGAGCAGTACTTC
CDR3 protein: CASSPGRGTGPYEQYF

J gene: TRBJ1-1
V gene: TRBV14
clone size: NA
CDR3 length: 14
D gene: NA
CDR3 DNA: TGTGCCAGCAGCCAAGATAGGGGTAATCGGAGAGCTTTCTTT
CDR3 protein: CASSQDRGNRRAFF

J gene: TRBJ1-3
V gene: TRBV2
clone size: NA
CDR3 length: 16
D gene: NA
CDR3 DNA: TGTGCCAGCAGTGGCAGGGTAGGAAGAACTGGAAACACCATATATTTT
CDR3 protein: CASSGRVGRTGNTIYF

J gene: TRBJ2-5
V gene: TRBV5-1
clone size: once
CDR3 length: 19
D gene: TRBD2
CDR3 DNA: TGCGCCAGCAGCTTGGCCCCGGGACTAGCGGGAGGGGAGATTGAGACCCAGTACTTC
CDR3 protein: CASSLAPGLAGGEIETQYF

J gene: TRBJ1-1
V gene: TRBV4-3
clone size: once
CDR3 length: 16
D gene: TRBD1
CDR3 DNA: TGCGCCAGCAGCCAGGTTCCGGGACAGGGGGAAGCTGAAGCTTTCTTT
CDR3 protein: CASSQVPGQGEAEAFF

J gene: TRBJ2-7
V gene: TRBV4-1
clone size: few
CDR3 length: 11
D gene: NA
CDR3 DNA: TGCGCCACTAAGGGGGTACTCAAGCAGTACTTC
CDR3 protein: CATKGVLKQYF

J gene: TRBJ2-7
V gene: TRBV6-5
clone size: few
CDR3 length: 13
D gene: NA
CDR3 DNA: TGTGCCAGCAGCGGAAGGGGGAAACACGAGCAGTACTTC
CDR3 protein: CASSGRGKHEQYF

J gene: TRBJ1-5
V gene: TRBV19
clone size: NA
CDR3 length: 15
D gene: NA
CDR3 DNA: TGTGCCAGTAGTATAGGCCGGGAGGGTTATCAGCCCCAGCATTTT
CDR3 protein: CASSIGREGYQPQHF

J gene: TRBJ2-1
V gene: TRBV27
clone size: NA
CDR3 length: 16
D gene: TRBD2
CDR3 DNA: TGTGCCAGCAGTTTAAAGGGGAGCGGGGTCTACAATGAGCAGTTCTTC
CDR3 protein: CASSLKGSGVYNEQFF

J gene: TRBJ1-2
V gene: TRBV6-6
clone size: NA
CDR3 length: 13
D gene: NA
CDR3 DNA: TGTGCCAGCAGTTACTACAGGTCCGGGGGCTACACCTTC
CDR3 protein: CASSYYRSGGYTF

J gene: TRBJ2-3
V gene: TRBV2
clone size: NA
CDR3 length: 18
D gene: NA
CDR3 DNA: TGTGCCAGCAGTGTCCTACGGGCGGAGGGGATAAGCACAGATACGCAGTATTTT
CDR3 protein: CASSVLRAEGISTDTQYF

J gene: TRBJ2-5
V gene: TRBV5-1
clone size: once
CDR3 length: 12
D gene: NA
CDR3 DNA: TGCGCCAGCAGCCCCAGGGGAGAGACCCAGTACTTC
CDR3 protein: CASSPRGETQYF

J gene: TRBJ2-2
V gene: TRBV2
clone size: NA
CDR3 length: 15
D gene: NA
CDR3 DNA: TGTGCCAGCAAGACTCAGGGTTCTTTAACCGGGGAGCTGTTTTTT
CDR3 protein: CASKTQGSLTGELFF

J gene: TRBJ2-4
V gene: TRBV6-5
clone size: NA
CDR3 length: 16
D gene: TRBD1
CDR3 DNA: TGTGCCAGCAGTTTCTACCCGACAGGGTGGCGAAACATTCAGTACTTC
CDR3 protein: CASSFYPTGWRNIQYF

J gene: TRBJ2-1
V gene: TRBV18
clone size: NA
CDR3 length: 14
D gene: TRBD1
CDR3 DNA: TGTGCCAGCTCACCTGGACAGGGCATAAGTGAGCAGTTCTTC
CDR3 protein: CASSPGQGISEQFF

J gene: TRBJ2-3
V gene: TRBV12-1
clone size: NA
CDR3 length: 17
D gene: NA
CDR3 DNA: TGTGCCAGCAGCTCGGGACTAGCGGGAGGGAGCACAGATACGCAGTATTTT
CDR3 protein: CASSSGLAGGSTDTQYF

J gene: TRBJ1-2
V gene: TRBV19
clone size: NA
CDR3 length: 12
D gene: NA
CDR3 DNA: TGTGCCAGTAAGGGGATCGGATATGGCTACACCTTC
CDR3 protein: CASKGIGYGYTF

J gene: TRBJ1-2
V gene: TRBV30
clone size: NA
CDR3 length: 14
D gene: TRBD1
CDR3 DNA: TGTGCCTGGGCTGAGGGACAGGGCTACTATGGCTACACCTTC
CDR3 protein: CAWAEGQGYYGYTF

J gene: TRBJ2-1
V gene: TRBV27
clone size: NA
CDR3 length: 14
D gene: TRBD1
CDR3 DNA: TGTGCCAGCTCACGGACAGGATCCTACAATGAGCAGTTCTTC
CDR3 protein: CASSRTGSYNEQFF

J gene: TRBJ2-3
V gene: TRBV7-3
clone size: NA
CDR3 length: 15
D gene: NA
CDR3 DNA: TGTGCCAGCAGCCCCGGACTCTTTAGCACAGATACGCAGTATTTT
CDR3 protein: CASSPGLFSTDTQYF

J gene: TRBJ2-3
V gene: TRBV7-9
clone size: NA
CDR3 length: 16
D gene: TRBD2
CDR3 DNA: TGTGCCAGCAGCTTTGATGGCGGGGGGTCCACAGATACGCAGTATTTT
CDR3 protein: CASSFDGGGSTDTQYF

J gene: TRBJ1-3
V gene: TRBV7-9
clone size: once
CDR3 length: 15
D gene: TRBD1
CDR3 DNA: TGTGCCAGCAGCTTAGGGACAGGGGGCTTGAACACCATATATTTT
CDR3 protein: CASSLGTGGLNTIYF

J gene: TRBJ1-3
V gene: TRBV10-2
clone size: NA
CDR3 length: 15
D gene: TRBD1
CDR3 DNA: TGCGCCAGCAGTGAAGGGCAGGGGGCTGGAAACACCATATATTTT
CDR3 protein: CASSEGQGAGNTIYF

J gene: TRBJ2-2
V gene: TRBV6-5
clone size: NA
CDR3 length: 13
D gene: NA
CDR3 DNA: TGTGCCAGCAGTTACTCGATACGGGGGGAGCTGTTTTTT
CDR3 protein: CASSYSIRGELFF

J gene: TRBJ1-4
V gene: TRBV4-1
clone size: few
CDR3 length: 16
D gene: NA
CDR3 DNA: TGCGCCAGCACCCCGGGGGGAGGGGAGGGCGTCGAAAAACTGTTTTTT
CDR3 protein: CASTPGGGEGVEKLFF